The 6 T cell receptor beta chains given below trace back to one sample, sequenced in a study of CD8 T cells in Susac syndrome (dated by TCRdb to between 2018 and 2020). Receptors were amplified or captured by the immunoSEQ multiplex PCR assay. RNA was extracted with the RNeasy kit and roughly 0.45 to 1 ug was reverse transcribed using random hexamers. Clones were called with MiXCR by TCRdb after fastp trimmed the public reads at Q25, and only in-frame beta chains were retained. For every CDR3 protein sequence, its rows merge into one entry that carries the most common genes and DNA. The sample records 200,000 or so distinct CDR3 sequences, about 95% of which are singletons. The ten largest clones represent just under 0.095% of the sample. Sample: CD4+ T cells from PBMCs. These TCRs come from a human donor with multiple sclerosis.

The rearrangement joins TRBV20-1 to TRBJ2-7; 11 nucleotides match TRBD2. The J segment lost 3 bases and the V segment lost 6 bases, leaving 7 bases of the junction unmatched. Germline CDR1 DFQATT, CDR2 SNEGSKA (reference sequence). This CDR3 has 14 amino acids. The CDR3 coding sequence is TGCAGTGCCACCGGGACTAGCGGAATCTACGAGCAGTACTTC. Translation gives CSATGTSGIYEQYF.

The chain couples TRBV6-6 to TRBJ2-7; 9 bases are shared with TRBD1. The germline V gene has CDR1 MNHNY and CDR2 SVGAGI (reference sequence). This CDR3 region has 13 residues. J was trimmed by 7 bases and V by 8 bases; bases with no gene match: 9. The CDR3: CASYGTGSREQYF. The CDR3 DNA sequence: TGTGCCAGCTACGGGACAGGGTCGCGGGAGCAGTACTTC.

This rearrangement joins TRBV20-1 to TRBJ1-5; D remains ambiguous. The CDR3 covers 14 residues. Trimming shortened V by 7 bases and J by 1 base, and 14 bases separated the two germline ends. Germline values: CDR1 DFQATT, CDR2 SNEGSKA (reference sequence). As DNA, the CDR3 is TGCAGTGTTAAGGTGGGGTTGAGCAATCAGCCCCAGCATTTT. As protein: CSVKVGLSNQPQHF.

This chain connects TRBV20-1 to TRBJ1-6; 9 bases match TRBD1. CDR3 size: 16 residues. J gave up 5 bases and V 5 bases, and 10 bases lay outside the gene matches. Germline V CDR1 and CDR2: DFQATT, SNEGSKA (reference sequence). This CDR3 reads CSALNPGTGNNSPLHF. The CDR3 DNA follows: TGCAGTGCTTTAAACCCCGGGACAGGGAATAATTCACCCCTCCACTTT.

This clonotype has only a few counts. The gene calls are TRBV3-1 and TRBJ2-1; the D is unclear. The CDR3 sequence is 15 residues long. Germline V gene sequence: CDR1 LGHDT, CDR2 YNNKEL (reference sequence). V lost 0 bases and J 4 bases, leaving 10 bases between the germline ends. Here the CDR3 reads CASSQEPRSYNEQFF. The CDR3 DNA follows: TGTGCCAGCAGCCAAGAGCCTCGTAGTTACAATGAGCAGTTCTTC.

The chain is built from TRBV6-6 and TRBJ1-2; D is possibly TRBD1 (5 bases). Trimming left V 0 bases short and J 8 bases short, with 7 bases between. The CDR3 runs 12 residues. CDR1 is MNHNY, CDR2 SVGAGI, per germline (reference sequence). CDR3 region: CASSYSGDGYTF. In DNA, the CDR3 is TGTGCCAGCAGTTACTCGGGGGACGGCTACACCTTC.